The 26 T cell receptor beta chains listed next were all sequenced from one sample in a study of blood T cell repertoires in COVID-19 (TCRdb year 2020). The receptor library was made with the immunoSEQ multiplex PCR assay. TCRdb took over this immuneACCESS table, retaining in-frame rearrangements with V and J assigned. Such tables are incomplete; in checked studies, under half of the missing clones stem from an unresolved V gene, and the remainder is unexplained. Present in this sample are approximately 230,000 clones, 84% of which were seen just once. About 20% of the sample goes to the ten largest clones. The sample taken for sequencing was peripheral blood. The receptors derive from a man aged 25 to 45 with active or convalescent COVID-19.

Only a few counts were recorded for this clone. The chain links TRBV7-2 to TRBJ1-2; 8 bases are shared with TRBD1. CDR1 and CDR2 from the germline V gene are SGHTA and FQGNSA. V shed 1 base, J shed 4 bases, and the junction held 8 bases outside the gene matches. CDR3 length equals 16 residues. CDR3 in DNA: TGTGCCAGCAGCTTAGGCGGGACAGGAGGCGTCTATGGCTACACCTTC. Its protein is CASSLGGTGGVYGYTF. The variable domain in full, completed from reference TRBV7-2 and TRBJ1-2, reads GAGVSQSPSNKVTEKGKDVELRCDPISGHTALYWYRQSLGQGLEFLIYFQGNSAPDKSGLPSDRFSAERTGGSVSTLTIQRTQQEDSAVYLCASSLGGTGGVYGYTFGSGTRLTVV.

The gene calls are TRBV10-2 and TRBJ1-1; D is unresolved. Trimming removed 2 bases at V and 1 base at J, with 5 bases between. Germline V lookup: CDR1 WSHSY, CDR2 SAAADI. CDR3 length: 13 amino acids. The CDR3 DNA reads TGCGCCAGCAGTGAGCACGGGAACACTGAAGCTTTCTTT. This codes for CASSEHGNTEAFF.

This clone appeared a single time. V usage is TRBV20-1 and J usage is TRBJ1-5; D gene uncertain. Germline CDR1 and CDR2: DFQATT and SNEGSKA (reference sequence). This CDR3 spans 14 amino acids. Trimming stripped 3 bases from V and 5 bases from J, with 14 bases between. In DNA, the CDR3 is TGCAGTGCTAGTGCATCCGGAACAGATCAGCCCCAGCATTTT. Translating it yields CSASASGTDQPQHF.

On this clone itself: Other nucleotide sequences from this sample produce the same CDR3. CDR3: CAWAGQTNQPQHF. CDR3 DNA sequence: TGTGCCTGGGCGGGACAGACCAATCAGCCCCAGCATTTT. This chain uses TRBV30 with TRBJ1-5; TRBD1 aligns across 7 bases. This CDR3 comprises 13 residues. Germline CDR1 and CDR2: GTSNPN and SVGIG (reference sequence). The junction had 4 bases not matched to a gene; V was cut back by 5 bases and J by 3 bases.

The chain joins TRBV7-2 to TRBJ1-1; D is unclear. V was pared by 5 bases and J by 1 base, with 8 bases between. The CDR3 totals 13 residues. Germline values: CDR1 SGHTA, CDR2 FQGNSA. DNA of the CDR3: TGTGCCAGCAGCGCACAGAGGAACACTGAAGCTTTCTTT. Its translation is CASSAQRNTEAFF.

This clone appeared a single time. CDR3 in amino acids: CASGGLQETQYF. The CDR3 bases are TGTGCCAGCGGGGGCCTCCAAGAGACCCAGTACTTC. V and J are TRBV27 and TRBJ2-5, with D tentatively TRBD1 (6 bases). CDR3 length: 12 amino acids. CDR1 is MNHEY and CDR2 is SMNVEV in the germline V gene (reference sequence). With 8 bases removed from V and 1 base from J, the gap between germline ends came to 8 bases.

The chain links TRBV30 to TRBJ1-5; possible D gene TRBD1, 5 bases. Germline V CDR1 and CDR2: GTSNPN, SVGIG (reference sequence). V shed 2 bases and J shed 4 bases, with 15 bases lying between them. This CDR3 has 15 amino acids. The CDR3 DNA is TGTGCCTGGAGTTTCGGGACGGGAGCTAATCAGCCCCAGCATTTT. It specifies CAWSFGTGANQPQHF.

On this clone itself: Compared with germline, one end of the junction differs, possibly owing to a read error. The V gene is TRBV6-5, the J gene TRBJ1-5, with D perhaps matching TRBD1 (5 bases). Per germline, CDR1 MNHEY and CDR2 SVGAGI. The CDR3 contains 13 residues. This chain's CDR3 is CASSLDSSQPQHF. CDR3 coding DNA: TGTGCCAGCAGTCTCGACAGCAGTCAGCCCCAGCATTTT.

This chain connects TRBV6-5 to TRBJ2-7; 14 nucleotides agree with TRBD2. The junction had 6 bases not matched to a gene; V was cut back by 6 bases and J by 5 bases. There are 15 residues in the CDR3. Germline V gives CDR1 MNHEY, CDR2 SVGAGI. The CDR3 here is CASRRLAGGPHEQYF. The CDR3 DNA is TGTGCCAGCAGAAGACTAGCGGGAGGGCCCCACGAGCAGTACTTC.

The V call is TRBV5-4, the J call TRBJ1-5; 8 bases are a match to TRBD1. V gave up 4 bases and J gave up 0 bases; unmatched junction bases: 12. Germline V gene sequence: CDR1 SGHNT, CDR2 YYREEE (reference sequence). The CDR3 has 18 amino acids. CDR3 sequence reads: CASSPPGTGDYSNQPQHF. CDR3 DNA: TGTGCCAGCAGCCCGCCTGGGACAGGAGACTATAGCAATCAGCCCCAGCATTTT.

V usage is TRBV5-1 and J usage is TRBJ2-7, with 8 nucleotides matching TRBD2. The CDR3 is 14 amino acids. CDR1 and CDR2 (germline): SGHRS, YFSETQ. The J segment lost 4 bases and the V segment lost 1 base, leaving 4 bases of the junction unmatched. In DNA, the CDR3 is TGCGCCAGCAGCTTGAGTAGCGGGGTATACGAGCAGTACTTC. The encoded protein is CASSLSSGVYEQYF.

This chain connects TRBV10-2 to TRBJ2-2; D is uncertain. CDR1 is WSHSY, CDR2 SAAADI, per germline. The CDR3 runs 14 residues. V was clipped by 8 bases and J by 1 base, with 11 bases between them. CDR3 protein: CASDPRLNTGELFF. CDR3 sequence (DNA): TGCGCCAGCGATCCGCGCCTGAACACCGGGGAGCTGTTTTTT.

CDR3 in amino acids: CASSDTINTQYF. DNA of the CDR3: TGTGCCAGTTCCGACACCATTAATACGCAGTATTTT. The V call is TRBV6-5, the J call TRBJ2-3; D uncertain. Between the trimmed V and J ends, which lost 9 bases and 7 bases, there was a span of 14 bases. CDR3 length equals 12 residues. In germline, CDR1 is MNHEY, CDR2 SVGAGI.

The CDR3 here is CATSKLAGGTDTQYF. The CDR3 bases are TGTGCCACCAGTAAGCTAGCGGGGGGTACAGATACGCAGTATTTT. The V and J genes are TRBV24-1 and TRBJ2-3; 11 positions match TRBD2. This CDR3 has 15 amino acids. V lost 6 bases to trimming and J lost 3 bases; unmatched junction nucleotides: 4. Germline V gene sequence: CDR1 KGHDR, CDR2 SFDVKD.

This chain joins TRBV30 and TRBJ1-2; D is unresolved. CDR1 and CDR2 (germline): GTSNPN, SVGIG (reference sequence). The V end lost 3 bases, the J end lost 4 bases, and 6 bases lay between the germline ends. The CDR3 totals 11 residues. CDR3 protein: CAWSATYGYTF. CDR3 nucleotide sequence: TGTGCCTGGAGCGCTACCTATGGCTACACCTTC. The full variable domain, completed using reference TRBV30 and TRBJ1-2, is SQTIHQWPATLVQPVGSPLSLECTVEGTSNPNLYWYRQAAGRGLQLLFYSVGIGQISSEVPQNLSASRPQDRQFILSSKKLLLSDSGFYLCAWSATYGYTFGSGTRLTVV.

The genes are TRBV24-1 and TRBJ2-5, with 7 bases that match TRBD2. J was trimmed by 2 bases and V by 10 bases; bases with no gene match: 15. Germline assignment: CDR1 KGHDR and CDR2 SFDVKD. The CDR3 covers 16 residues. The CDR3 DNA reads as TGTGCCACTCAACCGCGGGACGGCGGGAGACAAGAGACCCAGTACTTC. This translates into CATQPRDGGRQETQYF.

V is TRBV9 and J is TRBJ1-2; 8 positions match TRBD1. The CDR3 length is 14 residues. V shed 2 bases and J 3 bases; nucleotides not matched to a gene: 3. Germline CDR1 reads SGDLS; CDR2 reads YYNGEE. The CDR3 nucleotides are TGTGCCAGCAGCGTCCTGGACAGGGACTATGGCTACACCTTC. Amino acid sequence: CASSVLDRDYGYTF.

In nucleotides, the CDR3 is TGCGCCAGCAGCCTGTTTCCGGGGAGCAACACTGAAGCTTTCTTT. The encoded protein is CASSLFPGSNTEAFF. The rearrangement joins TRBV5-1 to TRBJ1-1; no definite D call. The V gene's germline CDR1 is SGHRS and CDR2 YFSETQ. Trimming pared 4 bases from V and 2 bases from J, leaving 15 bases between. The length of the CDR3 is 15 residues.

The V call is TRBV19, the J call TRBJ2-2, with 7 nucleotides matching TRBD1. Germline CDR1 is LNHDA and CDR2 is SQIVND (reference sequence). The CDR3 contains 15 residues. V shed 9 bases, J shed 5 bases, and the junction held 12 bases outside the gene matches. Here the CDR3 DNA reads TGTGCCAGCCCGACAGGGCGGGTGCGGACCGGGGAGCTGTTTTTT. The encoded protein is CASPTGRVRTGELFF.

In its sample, this clone was seen once. V usage is TRBV4-1 and J usage is TRBJ2-3, with unresolved D. V lost 0 bases, J lost 3 bases, and 7 bases lay in between. The CDR3 contains 14 residues. Germline V gene data show CDR1 as MGHRA and CDR2 as YSYEKL. The CDR3 here is CASSQDRVTDTQYF. The CDR3 DNA is TGCGCCAGCAGCCAAGATCGGGTTACAGATACGCAGTATTTT.

The chain has TRBV19 and TRBJ2-5; 11 nucleotides line up with TRBD1. Looked up from germline, CDR1 is LNHDA and CDR2 is SQIVND (reference sequence). V trimming: 5 bases; J trimming: 4 bases; junction bases outside the gene matches: 12. The CDR3 covers 17 residues. The CDR3 protein is CASSPRDRGAFGETQYF. The CDR3 DNA sequence: TGTGCCAGTAGTCCCCGGGACAGGGGGGCGTTTGGAGAGACCCAGTACTTC.

The gene calls are TRBV7-2 and TRBJ2-5, with 8 positions matching TRBD2. CDR1 and CDR2 from the germline V gene are SGHTA and FQGNSA. The length of the CDR3 is 15 residues. With 3 bases clipped from V and 5 bases from J, the junction kept 8 bases outside the gene matches. CDR3 coding DNA: TGTGCCAGCAGCTTTCAAGGCGGGGGGCCGGAGACCCAGTACTTC. Translating gives CASSFQGGGPETQYF.

This clone was seen just once. The chain joins TRBV28 to TRBJ2-5, with 9 positions matching TRBD2. CDR3 size: 16 residues. Germline V lookup: CDR1 MDHEN, CDR2 SYDVKM. With V trimmed by 5 bases and J by 5 bases, 12 bases remained unmatched. The CDR3 DNA is TGTGCCAGCAGTCCCCCGATTAGCGGGGGACGCGAGACCCAGTACTTC. The encoded protein is CASSPPISGGRETQYF.

This clone was seen ten or more times. V and J are TRBV14 and TRBJ1-5, with a weak D call TRBD1 (6 bases). The CDR3 sequence is 13 residues long. Trimming stripped 3 bases from V and 7 bases from J, with 10 bases between. The germline V gene encodes CDR1 SGHDN and CDR2 FVKESK. In nucleotides, the CDR3 is TGTGCCAGCAGCCAGTTCCAGGGGCAGCCCCAGCATTTT. The encoded protein is CASSQFQGQPQHF. The full variable domain, in which reference TRBV14 and TRBJ1-5 provide the parts outside the CDR3, is EAGVTQFPSHSVIEKGQTVTLRCDPISGHDNLYWYRRVMGKEIKFLLHFVKESKQDESGMPNNRFLAERTGGTYSTLKVQPAELEDSGVYFCASSQFQGQPQHFGDGTRLSIL.

The V gene is TRBV5-1, the J gene TRBJ2-1, with 11 bases aligning to TRBD1. V gave up 2 bases and J gave up 2 bases; unmatched junction bases: 3. There are 16 residues in the CDR3. In germline, CDR1 is SGHRS, CDR2 YFSETQ. The CDR3 DNA reads as TGCGCCAGCAGCTTTTGGACAGGGGGCGCCTACAATGAGCAGTTCTTC. Translating it yields CASSFWTGGAYNEQFF.

The chain has TRBV4-1 and TRBJ2-7; maybe TRBD1 (5 bases). Trimming stripped 0 bases from V and 9 bases from J, with 12 bases between. The germline V gene encodes CDR1 MGHRA and CDR2 YSYEKL. The CDR3 spans 13 residues. CDR3 in DNA: TGCGCCAGCAGCCAAGATCTTCTCCAGGGGCAGTACTTC. As protein: CASSQDLLQGQYF.